This T cell receptor beta chain was recovered during a study of cytomegalovirus exposure and HLA in healthy donors (dated by TCRdb to the late 2010s). In terms of the full investigation: An earlier analysis of some 600 of the donors reported 276 Gb of sequence data and approximately 120 million unique TCR beta sequences obtained from roughly 180 million T cells. An early release that covered roughly 600 HLA-typed donors contained approximately 300 gigabases of sequencing data and roughly 84 million unique TCR sequences. The genetic ancestry cluster associated with self-reported Caucasian donors included over 80% of the 300 to 400 genotyped donors. The study aimed to test whether cataloging public T cell receptors could reveal signatures of past pathogen exposure. The T cell repertoires of under 700 subjects were profiled by immunosequencing and related to cytomegalovirus serostatus. Along with the approximately 670-subject first cohort, a separate validation cohort of over 90 different subjects was used. To predict cytomegalovirus infection status, the study brought together high-throughput TCR immunosequencing, statistical association of individual TCRs with disease status, and machine learning. To study patterns of TCR occurrence, a later analysis re-analyzed previously published TCR beta repertoires from 550 to 800 donors and added high-resolution HLA genotyping. The later analysis used no new phenotypic data to find candidate immune exposures, relying instead on TCR beta sequences and their occurrence across donors. To decide whether each TCR beta V gene segment behaved as functional or pseudogenic, an earlier analysis of over 500 of the donors relied on high-throughput TCR beta sequencing. Donor age, sex, ethnicity and CMV serostatus were collected together with the repertoire data. A later genetic analysis took genome-wide SNP genotypes for about 65% of the roughly 670 donors and used that subset as a discovery cohort. Every repertoire in the discovery cohort had been generated on one and the same sequencing platform. HLA typing covered class I and class II loci at four-digit resolution. Typing coverage varied by locus: about 620-630 donors for A, B, C, DRB1 and DQB1; roughly 560 for DQA1; more than 600 for DPA1; approximately 490 for DPB1. About 5 DR-DQ haplotypes were handled as single units for association and clustering, since linkage in the cohort was strong. On average, approximately 250,000 unique TCR beta nucleotide sequences were sequenced per donor among some 430 genotyped donors of the cohort, with 15% to 20% of those sequences being non-productive.

The receptor library was made with the immunoSEQ multiplex PCR assay. The multiplex PCR relied on a mix of 60 forward primers for TCR Vbeta segments and 13 reverse primers for TCR Jbeta segments. Amplification of the CDR3 region of rearranged TCR beta genes was performed with a multiplex PCR assay on genomic DNA. The amplified TCR beta libraries were sequenced on the Illumina HiSeq System as 87-base-pair reads. In the original analysis: In a later analysis, 77 million or so unique TCR beta chains were counted across the 500 to 700 repertoires, and approximately 11 million of these chains were shared by at least two donors. To remove PCR and sequencing errors, raw reads were error-corrected and collapsed into unique sequences using a nearest-neighbor algorithm that merged closely related sequences. To assign V, D and J gene segments, CDR3 sequences were aligned to IMGT reference sequences. For a sequence to be retained, a match of at least six nucleotides to both a V gene segment and a J gene segment was required. Rearrangements were called productive when the CDR3 lacked stop codons and stayed in frame with V and J; all others were non-productive. Following IMGT convention, CDR3 was defined as the stretch from the second conserved V-encoded cysteine up to the conserved J-encoded phenylalanine. The earlier analysis of about 570 of the donors excluded any sequence lacking an unambiguous match to a single V gene segment. An earlier analysis of a few hundred of the donors called V segments functional above 56.7% productive rearrangements and segregating when the between-donor standard deviation exceeded 5%. A statistical classification framework was developed to diagnose cytomegalovirus status using the catalog of TCR beta chain sequences. In a later analysis, TCR nucleotide sequences were compared against IMGT/GENE-DB human TR gene sequences so that V and J genes could be assigned. A later analysis assigned CDR3 sequences and most-parsimonious VDJ recombination scenarios with the TCRdist pipeline. In a later analysis, each TCR beta chain was defined by its CDR3 amino acid sequence together with its V-gene family, and reads lacking a unique V-gene family were excluded. As a way to deal with suspected cross-contamination and a sequencing artifact, a later analysis dropped roughly 600 nucleotide sequences that were highly shared and had low generation probability. For each public chain, a later analysis derived a clonal expansion index from normalized ranks of inferred template counts within each repertoire. Generation probabilities in a later analysis came from a VDJ recombination model fitted to out-of-frame rearrangements, and those results were checked against IGoR. A later analysis scored TCR-TCR, TCR-HLA and TCR-CMV co-occurrence with hypergeometric tests, applying a repertoire-size bias correction to TCR pairs. To estimate false discovery rates, a later analysis permuted the HLA or CMV assignments 20 times. A later analysis grouped co-occurring TCRs with DBSCAN, adding TCRdist sequence similarity when clustering within HLA-allele-positive subsets. Co-occurrence clustering excluded repertoires with fewer than 30,000 or more than 120,000 public chains, plus five with anomalous nucleotide sharing. TCRdb mirrors the immuneACCESS table, restricted to in-frame sequences. Some clones are absent from its copies; in checked studies, under half trace to an unresolved V gene, and the reason for the others is unknown. V and J calls plus clone size are reproduced from that table; the DNA served to infer D and trimming. The table for this sample lists 200,000 to 250,000 clones; 70% to 85% of them were counted only once. The top ten clones comprise roughly 2.5% of the sample.

The paper as a whole reports these results and caveats: The study listed 164 TCR beta chains as associated with cytomegalovirus. Sequencing depth was assumed to be roughly uniform across donors in the presence/absence analyses, though that assumption may not hold. A later analysis found that HLA-associated TCR beta chains were more clonally expanded and had lower generation probabilities than equally common non-associated chains. Three of the identified cytomegalovirus-associated TCR beta chains were confirmed in vitro to be specific for cytomegalovirus antigens. In an earlier analysis of 587 of the donors, most TCR beta V segments appeared in productive rearrangements about 87% or about 30% of the time, broadly matching IMGT annotations. Only TCR beta chains were sequenced in this cohort, and the absence of alpha or paired-chain data limited detectable features. Across donors, most TCR sequences were observed very rarely, whereas some public TCRs were present in many individuals. Linkage disequilibrium might explain the correlated functional status among segregating V segments, but an unknown experimental factor could not be ruled out. Compared with the 666-donor mean, donors in an Asian-associated ancestry cluster had fewer N-insertions in productive TCRs, according to a later genetic analysis. In a later analysis, 15,000 to 20,000 TCR beta sequences were associated with specific HLA alleles at a false discovery rate of 0.05. The classifier was reported to diagnose cytomegalovirus status with high specificity and sensitivity in both the original and validation cohorts. According to a later analysis, TCR association rates differed among HLA loci, with DRB1 alleles showing the most associated TCRs and HLA-C alleles showing the fewest. It was suggested by the authors that the approach could potentially be generalized to other disease states and immunological phenotypes. A cluster of highly shared sequence variants was judged likely to represent a technical artifact of the sequencing pipeline. A later genetic analysis associated a missense DCLRE1C variant with V-gene and J-gene trimming of TCR beta chains, and an independent cohort replicated the association. A later analysis reported that several top co-occurrence clusters appeared linked to parvovirus B19, influenza, CMV and Epstein-Barr virus. A further reported finding was that TCR beta sequences accurately predicted the HLA-A and HLA-B alleles for most subjects in the first cohort. CMV serostatus was the only immune exposure information available for the cohort. Because counts were too low, under 20 rarely observed V segments, including chromosome 9 orphons, were left out of the earlier analysis of approximately 500 of the donors. Some IMGT-functional V segments, including TRBV6-2 and TRBV6-3, could not be distinguished by the 87-base-pair reads and were therefore excluded. In a later analysis, most CMV-associated TCR beta chains were found to appear HLA-restricted, with HLA associations seemingly driven largely by CMV exposure. When HLA alleles, especially DR and DQ, strongly co-occurred, attributing TCR associations to individual alleles was difficult. HLA typing was unavailable for some donors at each locus, so association tests used only the typed subset.

This clone was seen only a few times. The specificity of this receptor is unknown. No clone much larger than this one lies a single base away; base qualities are absent. In total, over 600 healthy bone marrow donors made up the cohort. At the time of sampling, all cohort members were nominally healthy, though unrecorded immune exposures were likely present. The donor tested CMV seropositive, placing the donor among the approximately 290 seropositive members of the cohort. A peripheral blood sample was provided by each donor, and peripheral blood mononuclear cells were used for TCR beta sequencing. Genomic DNA extraction from the blood cell samples was performed with the Qiagen DNeasy Blood Extraction Kit. The germline V gene provides CDR1 SNHLY and CDR2 FYNNEI. For this chain, trimming is 5 bases at the V end and 5 bases at the J end, and the number of junction bases without a gene match is 7. CDR3 length: 14 amino acids, cysteine to phenylalanine. Only CDR3 DNA is held: 42 bases, read in frame from base 1.

The rearranged chain carries TRBV2 and TRBJ1-1; 8 of the junction bases match TRBD1. Specimen: PBMCs. The receptor was isolated from a woman in her sixties or seventies in good health and CMV-seropositive. The CDR3 in this case is CASSRTGRDTEAFF. The sequenced DNA: TGTGCCAGCAGTAGGACAGGGAGGGATACTGAAGCTTTCTTT.